Here is one T cell receptor beta chain with its context. Its antigen is unidentified. Germline CDR1 WSHSY, CDR2 SAAADI. The CDR3 is made up of 15 amino acids. Germline trimming cut 6 bases from V and 9 bases from J; bases unmatched to any gene: 10. This specimen comes from a study of Graves' ophthalmopathy and Graves' hyperthyroidism. General study findings and limits: The 13-signature model separated ophthalmopathy from stable hyperthyroidism at approximately 89% sensitivity and roughly 83% specificity.

Clinical symptoms, serum thyroxine, TRAb, thyroid ultrasound and orbital computed tomography formed the basis of diagnosis. Amplifying from RNA transcripts, the study obtained TCR beta CDR3 regions. The first round was an RT-PCR with HTBI primers, and the second round was a multiplex PCR. In TCRdb, the multiplex PCR reads were re-called with MiXCR into one record per CDR3 protein. The sample has about 550,000 distinct CDR3 sequences; 35% to 40% are singletons. This sequence was found in an adult man with Graves' hyperthyroidism. The gene calls are TRBV10-2 and TRBJ1-6; TRBD1 aligns across 8 bases. The sequenced sample consisted of peripheral blood or thyroid tissue (not recorded which). The chain's CDR3 is CASRDRDSGASPLHF. The DNA of the CDR3 is TGCGCCAGCAGGGACAGGGACAGTGGCGCTTCACCCCTCCACTTT.